These T cell receptor beta chains were read from a single sample in a study of T cells in Graves' hyperthyroidism and ophthalmopathy. Each CDR3 protein is one row after TCRdb ran MiXCR on the multiplex PCR reads. The sample yields under 350,000 distinct CDR3 sequences, over 15% seen once. Sequencing used blood. Source of these receptors: a woman aged 60 to 75 with Graves' ophthalmopathy. Each CDR3 is given with its conserved first and last residue. The order of the fields is J gene, D gene, clone size, V gene, CDR3 protein, CDR3 DNA. D genes are given only for firm matches. Only part of the rows carry a size: once, few, many, or a class if the clone is expanded.

TRBJ1-2 | NA | many | TRBV27 | CASRGRGRNYGYTF | TGTGCCAGCAGGGGCAGGGGTCGGAACTATGGCTACACCTTC
TRBJ1-5 | NA | NA | TRBV5-1 | CASSFDFSNQPQHF | TGCGCCAGCAGCTTCGACTTTAGCAATCAGCCCCAGCATTTT
TRBJ2-5 | NA | many | TRBV24-1 | CATSDGGGETQYF | TGTGCCACCAGTGATGGGGGCGGGGAGACCCAGTACTTC
TRBJ1-3 | NA | many | TRBV28 | CASNRPGTVSGNTIYF | TGTGCCAGCAATCGTCCTGGGACCGTCTCTGGAAACACCATATATTTT
TRBJ2-7 | TRBD2 | many | TRBV28 | CASRPGSGSLFEQYF | TGTGCCAGCAGGCCGGGGAGCGGGAGTCTTTTCGAGCAGTACTTC
TRBJ2-3 | TRBD2 | few | TRBV4-3 | CASSQMRGLDTQYF | TGCGCCAGCAGCCAAATGCGGGGGTTAGATACGCAGTATTTT
TRBJ1-5 | NA | NA | TRBV7-2 | CASSLAVRGLNNQPQHF | TGTGCCAGCAGCTTAGCGGTGAGGGGGTTAAACAATCAGCCCCAGCATTTT
TRBJ2-7 | NA | NA | TRBV20-1 | CSARESNVGETSYEQYF | TGCAGTGCTAGAGAATCGAACGTGGGGGAAACATCCTACGAGCAGTACTTC
TRBJ2-1 | TRBD2 | many | TRBV12-3/TRBV12-4 | CASSFHAWEGPYDEQFF | TGTGCCAGCAGTTTTCATGCCTGGGAGGGCCCATACGATGAGCAGTTCTTC
TRBJ2-4 | NA | many | TRBV6-2/TRBV6-3 | CASSESPKNIQYF | TGTGCCAGTTCGGAGTCCCCGAAAAACATTCAGTACTTC
TRBJ2-7 | TRBD2 | few | TRBV29-1 | CSVVSTSGFYEQYF | TGCAGCGTTGTAAGCACTAGCGGATTTTACGAGCAGTACTTC
TRBJ1-2 | NA | many | TRBV20-1 | CSARDLGRGENGYTF | TGCAGTGCTAGAGATCTTGGCAGGGGCGAAAATGGCTACACCTTC
TRBJ2-5 | NA | many | TRBV4-2 | CASSQDEGGSGRAQYF | TGTGCCAGCAGCCAAGATGAGGGGGGGTCGGGAAGGGCCCAGTACTTC
TRBJ1-4 | NA | many | TRBV20-1 | CSARDPGAHREKLFF | TGCAGTGCTAGAGATCCCGGGGCGCATCGTGAAAAACTGTTTTTT
TRBJ1-4 | TRBD1 | many | TRBV7-2 | CASSLTGGNEKLFF | TGTGCCAGCAGCTTGACAGGGGGCAATGAAAAACTGTTTTTT
TRBJ1-2 | NA | NA | TRBV6-1 | CASSETGYSGYTF | TGTGCCAGCAGTGAAACAGGGTATAGTGGCTACACCTTC
TRBJ1-3 | TRBD1 | NA | TRBV18 | CASSSFVDRGSPGNTIYF | TGTGCCAGCTCATCCTTTGTGGACAGGGGTTCTCCTGGAAACACCATATATTTT
TRBJ1-6 | TRBD1 | NA | TRBV4-1 | CASSQSLTGSGSPLHF | TGCGCCAGCAGCCAAAGCTTGACAGGGAGTGGTTCACCCCTCCACTTT
TRBJ1-1 | NA | many | TRBV5-1 | CASSFRVLATEAFF | TGCGCCAGCAGCTTTCGGGTCCTAGCCACTGAAGCTTTCTTT
TRBJ2-2 | NA | NA | TRBV18 | CASSPPSGSGELFF | TGTGCCAGCTCACCACCGTCTGGGTCCGGGGAGCTGTTTTTT
TRBJ1-5 | NA | NA | TRBV19 | CASSYREDQPQHF | TGTGCCAGTAGTTACAGGGAAGATCAGCCCCAGCATTTT
TRBJ1-1 | NA | many | TRBV7-9 | CASSYDTMNTEAFF | TGTGCCAGCAGTTATGACACCATGAACACTGAAGCTTTCTTT
TRBJ2-1 | TRBD1 | few | TRBV11-2 | CASSSTGTGSLLEEFF | TGTGCCAGCAGCTCGACCGGGACAGGGTCCCTACTGGAGGAGTTCTTC
TRBJ1-5 | NA | NA | TRBV4-2 | CASSPTSATGDNQPQHF | TGTGCCAGCAGCCCCACAAGTGCGACAGGCGACAATCAGCCCCAGCATTTT
TRBJ1-2 | NA | many | TRBV5-5 | CASSLPGGASNYGYTF | TGTGCCAGCAGCCTGCCGGGGGGGGCAAGTAACTATGGCTACACCTTC
TRBJ2-3 | NA | many | TRBV20-1 | CSARDRVTDTQYF | TGCAGTGCTAGAGACAGGGTTACAGATACGCAGTATTTT
TRBJ2-7 | TRBD1 | NA | TRBV20-1 | CSARPGTGGYEQYF | TGCAGTGCTAGACCCGGGACAGGGGGGTACGAGCAGTACTTC
TRBJ1-1 | TRBD1 | many | TRBV29-1 | CSVLNYRGTEAFF | TGCAGCGTACTCAATTACAGGGGCACTGAAGCTTTCTTT
TRBJ2-3 | NA | few | TRBV7-2 | CASSLGSQDTQYF | TGTGCCAGCAGCTTAGGGAGTCAAGATACGCAGTATTTT
TRBJ2-3 | NA | few | TRBV28 | CASSQGRGVAVSTDTQYF | TGTGCCAGCAGCCAGGGAAGGGGGGTGGCGGTAAGCACAGATACGCAGTATTTT
TRBJ2-4 | TRBD2 | many | TRBV18 | CASSRPSGGAKNIQYF | TGTGCCAGCTCACGCCCTAGCGGGGGTGCCAAAAACATTCAGTACTTC
TRBJ2-2 | NA | NA | TRBV15 | CATSRDLSTGELFF | TGTGCCACCAGCAGAGATCTGAGCACCGGGGAGCTGTTTTTT
TRBJ2-2 | NA | many | TRBV6-6 | CASSYSPGAQTGELFF | TGTGCCAGCAGTTACTCGCCCGGGGCCCAAACCGGGGAGCTGTTTTTT
TRBJ2-1 | TRBD2 | many | TRBV28 | CASSLFGLAENPYNEQFF | TGTGCCAGCAGTTTATTTGGACTAGCGGAAAATCCCTACAATGAGCAGTTCTTC
TRBJ1-1 | NA | many | TRBV2 | CASSVGGGGSEAFF | TGTGCCAGCAGTGTTGGGGGGGGCGGATCTGAAGCTTTCTTT
TRBJ1-1 | NA | NA | TRBV28 | CASALGGGYTEAFF | TGTGCCAGCGCCCTCGGGGGAGGGTACACTGAAGCTTTCTTT
TRBJ2-7 | NA | many | TRBV9 | CASSVSGTHAYEQYF | TGTGCCAGCAGCGTATCCGGGACTCACGCCTACGAGCAGTACTTC
TRBJ2-7 | NA | many | TRBV18 | CASSTTRDSAYEQYF | TGTGCCAGCTCAACCACCAGGGATAGCGCATACGAGCAGTACTTC
TRBJ2-1 | TRBD2 | NA | TRBV19 | CASSSGLAGGSYNEQFF | TGTGCCAGTAGTTCCGGACTAGCGGGAGGCTCCTACAATGAGCAGTTCTTC
TRBJ2-5 | NA | many | TRBV28 | CAMKDVSSGTQYF | TGTGCCATGAAGGACGTCTCCTCGGGGACCCAGTACTTC
TRBJ2-5 | NA | many | TRBV11-2 | CASSLDYRGRETQYF | TGTGCCAGCAGCTTAGACTACCGGGGGAGGGAGACCCAGTACTTC
TRBJ1-2 | TRBD1 | many | TRBV3-1 | CASSPTGRPYGYTF | TGTGCCAGCAGCCCGACAGGGAGGCCTTATGGCTACACCTTC